Shown below are 17 T cell receptor beta chains from a single sample sequenced in a study of cytomegalovirus exposure and HLA in healthy donors. Primers: 60 Vbeta forward and 13 Jbeta reverse. Using immunoSEQ multiplex PCR, the repertoire was profiled, and TCRdb retains in-frame clones only, with some absent. Counted here are 150,000 or so clones, 80% occurring once; the ten biggest clones make up 9.5% to 15%. The sequenced sample consisted of PBMCs. The origin of the receptors is a man aged 30-40 years in good health and CMV-seropositive.

The chain couples TRBV11-3 to TRBJ2-7, with D hard to call. In germline, CDR1 is SGHNT, CDR2 YENEEA. The CDR3 loop spans 12 amino acids. Trimming removed 4 bases at V and 3 bases at J, with 7 bases between. The CDR3 loop reads CASSSGSYEQYF. The CDR3, as DNA: TGTGCCAGCAGCTCTGGCAGCTACGAGCAGTACTTC. The complete variable domain, with remaining parts taken from reference TRBV11-3 and TRBJ2-7, reads EAGVVQSPRYKIIEKKQPVAFWCNPISGHNTLYWYLQNLGQGPELLIRYENEEAVDDSQLPKDRFSAERLKGVDSTLKIQPAELGDSAVYLCASSSGSYEQYFGPGTRLTVT.

This sequence joins TRBV5-1 and TRBJ2-3; TRBD1 is a possible D gene (5 bases). This CDR3 region has 14 residues. V was trimmed by 4 bases and J by 2 bases, leaving 11 bases between them. Germline CDR1 is SGHRS and CDR2 is YFSETQ. The CDR3 loop reads CASSGTGSTDTQYF. CDR3 in DNA: TGCGCCAGCAGCGGAACAGGCTCCACAGATACGCAGTATTTT.

V gene TRBV28 combines with J gene TRBJ2-7, with 12 bases fitting TRBD1. CDR3 size: 16 residues. Germline lookup yields CDR1 MDHEN and CDR2 SYDVKM. After removal of 8 bases from V and 3 bases from J, the junction contained 11 bases not matched to a gene. CDR3 DNA: TGTGCCAGCGGGACAGGGGGCGTTGGAATTATCTACGAGCAGTACTTC. Translated, it gives CASGTGGVGIIYEQYF.

The chain links TRBV6-6 to TRBJ1-5; no clear D. CDR1 is MNHNY, CDR2 SVGAGI, per germline (reference sequence). This CDR3 is built from 15 residues. V lost 2 bases to trimming and J lost 2 bases, with 10 bases between them. CDR3 in amino acids: CASSYGVQGNQPQHF. In DNA form, the CDR3 reads TGTGCCAGCAGTTACGGTGTCCAGGGCAATCAGCCCCAGCATTTT.

This clone was seen once. The chain is built from TRBV6-5 and TRBJ2-5, with a possible D match to TRBD1 (6 bases). The CDR3 covers 13 residues. Germline values: CDR1 MNHEY, CDR2 SVGAGI. V shed 6 bases and J shed 5 bases, with 13 bases lying between them. CDR3 sequence (DNA): TGTGCCAGCAGCTCGACAGGCGCGGAGACCCAGTACTTC. It translates to CASSSTGAETQYF.

V and J are TRBV9 and TRBJ1-2; D may be TRBD1 (6 bases). In germline, CDR1 is SGDLS, CDR2 YYNGEE. Trimming took off 3 bases at V and 4 bases at J, with 13 bases between the two ends. There are 14 residues in the CDR3. For the CDR3, the DNA is TGTGCCAGCAGCGATCGGGACATACGCTATGGCTACACCTTC. This translates into CASSDRDIRYGYTF.

Of note for this clone: Sequence at one end of the junction differs from germline and may be a read error. This chain connects TRBV9 to TRBJ2-1; TRBD2 aligns across 7 bases. Germline V CDR1 and CDR2: SGDLS, YYNGEE. The CDR3 is made up of 16 amino acids. In nucleotides, the CDR3 is TGTGCCAGCAGCGCCTCTGGCGGGAGTTCCTATAATGAGCAGTTCTTC. It yields the protein CASSASGGSSYNEQFF.

V and J are TRBV2 and TRBJ2-2; possibly TRBD1 for D (7 bases). CDR1 and CDR2 (germline): SNHLY, FYNNEI. With 4 bases removed from V and 6 bases from J, the gap between germline ends came to 18 bases. This CDR3 region has 16 residues. CDR3 region: CASSGIGGGWSGELFF. The CDR3 DNA reads as TGTGCCAGCAGTGGGATAGGAGGGGGCTGGTCCGGGGAGCTGTTTTTT.

The chain has TRBV7-2 and TRBJ2-7; D possibly corresponds to TRBD2 (7 bases). CDR3 size: 16 residues. V lost 1 base and J 6 bases, leaving 19 bases between the germline ends. Germline V lookup: CDR1 SGHTA, CDR2 FQGNSA. The CDR3 bases are TGTGCCAGCAGCTTAGATTCTTGGACTAGGGGGGGCGAGCAGTACTTC. It is translated as CASSLDSWTRGGEQYF.

This clone has a handful of counts. This chain uses TRBV6-5 with TRBJ1-1; D gene ambiguous. V dropped 7 bases and J dropped 1 base, with 4 bases sitting between them. Germline V gene sequence: CDR1 MNHEY, CDR2 SVGAGI. The CDR3 extends over 11 amino acids. The CDR3 sequence: CASTRNTEAFF. The CDR3 DNA follows: TGTGCCAGCACCCGGAACACTGAAGCTTTCTTT.

This clone was counted a few times. The gene calls are TRBV11-1 and TRBJ2-3, with 8 bases identical to TRBD1. Germline V gives CDR1 SGHAT, CDR2 FQDESV (reference sequence). There are 17 residues in the CDR3. Trimming removed 5 bases from V and 9 bases from J; junction bases left unmatched: 19. The CDR3 DNA reads as TGTGCCAGCAGCCCCAGGGGGCCACCACTCTGGGGGGACACGCAGTATTTT. It specifies CASSPRGPPLWGDTQYF.

The gene calls are TRBV2 and TRBJ2-3; the D gene is possibly TRBD2 (5 bases). V lost 8 bases and J 1 base, leaving 7 bases between the germline ends. CDR1 SNHLY and CDR2 FYNNEI come from the germline V gene. CDR3 size: 12 residues. The DNA of the CDR3 is TGTGCCAGCCTGGGAGGCACAGATACGCAGTATTTT. Protein: CASLGGTDTQYF.

The sample holds a few counts of this clone. Other nucleotide sequences from this sample produce the same CDR3. The chain links TRBV18 to TRBJ1-1; 7 bases map to TRBD1. The CDR3 consists of 14 residues. J gave up 7 bases and V 3 bases, and 8 bases lay outside the gene matches. CDR1 is KGHSH, CDR2 LQKENI, per germline. The CDR3 DNA follows: TGTGCCAGCTCACCGGCCGTCAGGGGGAGTGAAGCTTTCTTT. Its protein is CASSPAVRGSEAFF.

V usage is TRBV27 and J usage is TRBJ2-7; D might be TRBD2 (6 bases). V gave up 7 bases and J gave up 4 bases, with 17 bases separating them. CDR3 size: 14 residues. The germline V gene encodes CDR1 MNHEY and CDR2 SMNVEV (reference sequence). CDR3 amino acids: CASTTRWGEYEQYF. CDR3 DNA: TGTGCCAGCACCACCAGGTGGGGGGAATACGAGCAGTACTTC.

The CDR3 region is CASISDRVWADTQYF. DNA for the CDR3: TGTGCCAGCATCTCGGACAGGGTTTGGGCAGATACGCAGTATTTT. The chain joins TRBV2 to TRBJ2-3; 8 bases line up with TRBD1. Germline loops: CDR1 SNHLY, CDR2 FYNNEI. Trimming at V came to 7 bases and at J to 4 bases, leaving 10 bases not matched to a gene. There are 15 residues in the CDR3.

The V and J genes are TRBV5-1 and TRBJ2-3; TRBD1 matches 8 bases. Unmatched junction bases numbered 13, after V lost 4 bases and J lost 0 bases. Germline lookup yields CDR1 SGHRS and CDR2 YFSETQ. There are 18 residues in the CDR3. In nucleotides, the CDR3 is TGCGCCAGCAGCACGAGTCAACAGGGGGTCTCTAGCACAGATACGCAGTATTTT. This translates into CASSTSQQGVSSTDTQYF.

This rearrangement joins TRBV7-6 to TRBJ1-2; possible D gene TRBD1, 6 bases. V was trimmed by 5 bases and J by 4 bases, leaving 14 bases between them. This CDR3 spans 14 amino acids. The V gene's germline CDR1 is SGHVS and CDR2 FNYEAQ. The CDR3 spells CASSPGDGFYGYTF. As DNA, the CDR3 is TGTGCCAGCAGCCCAGGGGACGGATTCTATGGCTACACCTTC.